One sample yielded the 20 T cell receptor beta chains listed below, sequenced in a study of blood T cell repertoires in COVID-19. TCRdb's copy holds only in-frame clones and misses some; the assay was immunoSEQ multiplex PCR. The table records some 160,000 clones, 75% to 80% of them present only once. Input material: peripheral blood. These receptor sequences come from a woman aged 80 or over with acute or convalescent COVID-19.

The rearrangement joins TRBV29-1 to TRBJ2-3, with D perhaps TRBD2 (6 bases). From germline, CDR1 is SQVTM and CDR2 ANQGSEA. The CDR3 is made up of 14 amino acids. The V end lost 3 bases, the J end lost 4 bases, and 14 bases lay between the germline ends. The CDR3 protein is CSVEVGGGADTQYF. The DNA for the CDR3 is TGCAGCGTTGAGGTGGGAGGTGGGGCAGATACGCAGTATTTT.

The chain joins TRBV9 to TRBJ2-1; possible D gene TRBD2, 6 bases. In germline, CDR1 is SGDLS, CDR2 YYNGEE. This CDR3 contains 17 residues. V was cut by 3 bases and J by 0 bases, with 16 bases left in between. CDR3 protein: CASSASLLAASYNEQFF. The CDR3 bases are TGTGCCAGCAGCGCCAGCCTCTTAGCGGCCTCCTACAATGAGCAGTTCTTC.

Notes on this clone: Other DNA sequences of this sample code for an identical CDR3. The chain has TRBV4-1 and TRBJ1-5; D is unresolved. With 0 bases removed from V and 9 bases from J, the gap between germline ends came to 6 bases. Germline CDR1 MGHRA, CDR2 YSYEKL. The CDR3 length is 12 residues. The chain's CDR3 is CASSQEAGPQHF. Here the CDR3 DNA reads TGCGCCAGCAGCCAAGAGGCAGGGCCCCAGCATTTT.

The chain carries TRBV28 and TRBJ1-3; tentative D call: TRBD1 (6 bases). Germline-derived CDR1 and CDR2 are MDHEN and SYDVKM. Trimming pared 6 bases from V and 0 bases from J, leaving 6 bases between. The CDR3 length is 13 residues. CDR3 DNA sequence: TGTGCCAGCAGCAGGGGCTCTGGAAACACCATATATTTT. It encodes CASSRGSGNTIYF.

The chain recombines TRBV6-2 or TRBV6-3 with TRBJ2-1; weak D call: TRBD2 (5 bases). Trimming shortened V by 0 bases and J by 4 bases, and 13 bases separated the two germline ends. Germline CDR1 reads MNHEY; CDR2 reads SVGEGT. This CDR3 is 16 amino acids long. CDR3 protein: CASSYSYLEAYNEQFF. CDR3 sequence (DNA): TGTGCCAGCAGTTACTCGTATTTGGAGGCTTACAATGAGCAGTTCTTC.

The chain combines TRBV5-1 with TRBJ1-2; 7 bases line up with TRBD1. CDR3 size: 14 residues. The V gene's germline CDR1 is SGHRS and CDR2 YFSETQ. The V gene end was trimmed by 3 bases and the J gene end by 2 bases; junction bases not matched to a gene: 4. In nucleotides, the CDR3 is TGCGCCAGCAGCTCGGGACAGCCAAACTATGGCTACACCTTC. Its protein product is CASSSGQPNYGYTF.

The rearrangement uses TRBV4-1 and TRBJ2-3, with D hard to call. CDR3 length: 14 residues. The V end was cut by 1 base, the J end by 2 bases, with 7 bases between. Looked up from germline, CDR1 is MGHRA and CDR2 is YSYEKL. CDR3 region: CASSQGTYTDTQYF. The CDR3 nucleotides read TGCGCCAGCAGCCAAGGAACCTACACAGATACGCAGTATTTT.

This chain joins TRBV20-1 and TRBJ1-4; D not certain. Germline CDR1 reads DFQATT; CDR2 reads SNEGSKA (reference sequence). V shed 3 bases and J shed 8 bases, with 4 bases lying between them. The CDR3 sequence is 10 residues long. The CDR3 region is CSASEEKLFF. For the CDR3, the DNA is TGCAGTGCTAGCGAGGAAAAACTGTTTTTT.

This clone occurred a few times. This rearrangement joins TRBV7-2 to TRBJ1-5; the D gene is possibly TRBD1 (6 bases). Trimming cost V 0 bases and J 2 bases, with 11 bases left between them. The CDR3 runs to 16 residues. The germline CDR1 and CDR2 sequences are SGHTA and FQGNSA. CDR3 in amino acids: CASSLAPTGGNQPQHF. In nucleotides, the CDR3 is TGTGCCAGCAGCTTAGCCCCGACAGGAGGCAATCAGCCCCAGCATTTT.

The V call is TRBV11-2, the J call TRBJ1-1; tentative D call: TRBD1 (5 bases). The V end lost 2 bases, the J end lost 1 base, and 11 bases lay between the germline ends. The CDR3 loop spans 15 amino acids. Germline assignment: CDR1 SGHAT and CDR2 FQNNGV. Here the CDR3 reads CASSLLGTRNTEAFF. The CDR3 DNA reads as TGTGCCAGCAGCTTACTGGGGACTCGGAACACTGAAGCTTTCTTT.

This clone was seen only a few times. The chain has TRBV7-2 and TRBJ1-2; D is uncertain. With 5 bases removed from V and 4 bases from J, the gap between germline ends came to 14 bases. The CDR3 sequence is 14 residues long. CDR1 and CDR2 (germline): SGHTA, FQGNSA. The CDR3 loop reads CASSETFVGYGYTF. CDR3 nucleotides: TGTGCCAGCAGCGAGACATTTGTCGGCTATGGCTACACCTTC. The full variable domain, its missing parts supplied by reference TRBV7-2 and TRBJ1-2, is GAGVSQSPSNKVTEKGKDVELRCDPISGHTALYWYRQSLGQGLEFLIYFQGNSAPDKSGLPSDRFSAERTGGSVSTLTIQRTQQEDSAVYLCASSETFVGYGYTFGSGTRLTVV.

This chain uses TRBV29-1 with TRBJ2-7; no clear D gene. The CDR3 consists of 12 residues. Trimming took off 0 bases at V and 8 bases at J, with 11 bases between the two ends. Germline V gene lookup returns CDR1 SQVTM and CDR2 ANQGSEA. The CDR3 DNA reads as TGCAGCGTTGAAGACGAGGCTATGAAGCAGTACTTC. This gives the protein CSVEDEAMKQYF.

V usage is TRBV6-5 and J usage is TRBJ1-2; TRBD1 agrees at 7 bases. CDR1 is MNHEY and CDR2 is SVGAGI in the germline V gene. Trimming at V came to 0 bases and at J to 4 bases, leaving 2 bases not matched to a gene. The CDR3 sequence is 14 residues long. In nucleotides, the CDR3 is TGTGCCAGCAGTTACTCAAGGGACAGCTATGGCTACACCTTC. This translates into CASSYSRDSYGYTF.

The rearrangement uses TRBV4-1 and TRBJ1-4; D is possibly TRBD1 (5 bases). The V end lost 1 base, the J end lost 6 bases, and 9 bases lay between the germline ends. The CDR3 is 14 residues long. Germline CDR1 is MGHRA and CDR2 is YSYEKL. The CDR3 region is CASSQGAGYEKLFF. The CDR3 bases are TGCGCCAGCAGCCAAGGGGCAGGGTATGAAAAACTGTTTTTT.

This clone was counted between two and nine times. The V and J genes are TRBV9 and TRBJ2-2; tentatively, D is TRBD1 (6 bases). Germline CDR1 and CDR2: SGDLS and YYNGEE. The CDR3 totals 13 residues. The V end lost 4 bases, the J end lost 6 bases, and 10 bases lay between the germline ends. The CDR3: CASSPRQAGELFF. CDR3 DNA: TGTGCCAGCAGCCCCCGACAGGCCGGGGAGCTGTTTTTT.

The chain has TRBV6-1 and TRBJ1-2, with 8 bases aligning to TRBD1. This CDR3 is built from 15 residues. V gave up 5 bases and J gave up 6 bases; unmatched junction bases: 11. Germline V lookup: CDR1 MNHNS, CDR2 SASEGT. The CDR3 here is CASSKTQGAVDGYTF. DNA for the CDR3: TGTGCCAGCAGTAAGACTCAGGGGGCGGTTGATGGCTACACCTTC.

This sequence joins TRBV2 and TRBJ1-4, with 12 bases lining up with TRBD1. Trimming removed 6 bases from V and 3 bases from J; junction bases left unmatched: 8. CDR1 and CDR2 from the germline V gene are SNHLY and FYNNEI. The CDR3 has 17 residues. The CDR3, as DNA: TGTGCCAGCAGACCCGGGACAGGGGGCGCATCTAATGAAAAACTGTTTTTT. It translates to CASRPGTGGASNEKLFF. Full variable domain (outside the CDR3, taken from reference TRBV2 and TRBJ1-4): EPEVTQTPSHQVTQMGQEVILRCVPISNHLYFYWYRQILGQKVEFLVSFYNNEISEKSEIFDDQFSVERPDGSNFTLKIRSTKLEDSAMYFCASRPGTGGASNEKLFFGSGTQLSVL.

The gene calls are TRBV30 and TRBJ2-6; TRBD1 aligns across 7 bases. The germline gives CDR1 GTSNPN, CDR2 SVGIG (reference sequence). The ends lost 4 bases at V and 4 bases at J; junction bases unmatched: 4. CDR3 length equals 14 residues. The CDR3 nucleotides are TGTGCCTGGAAGACAGGGAACGGGGCCAACGTCCTGACTTTC. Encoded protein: CAWKTGNGANVLTF. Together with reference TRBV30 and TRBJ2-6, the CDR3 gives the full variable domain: SQTIHQWPATLVQPVGSPLSLECTVEGTSNPNLYWYRQAAGRGLQLLFYSVGIGQISSEVPQNLSASRPQDRQFILSSKKLLLSDSGFYLCAWKTGNGANVLTFGAGSRLTVL.

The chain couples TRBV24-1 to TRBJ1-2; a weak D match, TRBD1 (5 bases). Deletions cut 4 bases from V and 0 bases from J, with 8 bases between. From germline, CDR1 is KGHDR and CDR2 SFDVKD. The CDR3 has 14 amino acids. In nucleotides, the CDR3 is TGTGCCACCAGTGACGCGACAGCTAACTATGGCTACACCTTC. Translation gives CATSDATANYGYTF.

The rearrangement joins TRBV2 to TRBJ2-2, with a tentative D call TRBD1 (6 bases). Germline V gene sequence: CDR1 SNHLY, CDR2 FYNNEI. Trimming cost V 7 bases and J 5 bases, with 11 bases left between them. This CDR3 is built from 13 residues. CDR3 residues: CASNRELTGELFF. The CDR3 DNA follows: TGTGCCAGCAACAGGGAATTGACCGGGGAGCTGTTTTTT.